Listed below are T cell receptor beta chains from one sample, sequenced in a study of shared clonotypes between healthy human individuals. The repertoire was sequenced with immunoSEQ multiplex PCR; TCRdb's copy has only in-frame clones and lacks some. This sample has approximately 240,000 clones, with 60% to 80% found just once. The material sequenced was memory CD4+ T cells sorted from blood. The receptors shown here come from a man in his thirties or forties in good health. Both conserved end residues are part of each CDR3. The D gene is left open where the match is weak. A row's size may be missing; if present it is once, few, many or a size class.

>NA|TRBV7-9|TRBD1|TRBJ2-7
CASSPKQGSYEQYF
TGTGCCAGCAGCCCTAAACAGGGGTCCTACGAGCAGTACTTC
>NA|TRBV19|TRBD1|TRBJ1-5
CASSIIRGSQHF
TGTGCCAGTAGTATTATCAGGGGGTCCCAGCATTTT
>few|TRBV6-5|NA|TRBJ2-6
CASSMAGGANVLTF
TGTGCCAGCAGTATGGCAGGAGGGGCCAACGTCCTGACTTTC
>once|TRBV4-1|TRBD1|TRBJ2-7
CASSPPGQGAQEQYF
TGCGCCAGCAGCCCCCCTGGACAGGGGGCGCAGGAGCAGTACTTC
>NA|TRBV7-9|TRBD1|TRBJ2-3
CASSLGQGADTQYF
TGTGCCAGCAGCTTGGGACAGGGGGCAGATACGCAGTATTTT
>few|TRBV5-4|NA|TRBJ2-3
CASSQDREDTQYF
TGTGCCAGCAGCCAAGACAGAGAGGATACGCAGTATTTT
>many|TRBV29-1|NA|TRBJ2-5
CSVVQGSGETQYF
TGCAGCGTCGTACAGGGAAGCGGAGAGACCCAGTACTTC
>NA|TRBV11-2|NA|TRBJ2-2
CASSLVKWGAPTTGELFF
TGTGCCAGCAGCTTAGTAAAGTGGGGGGCGCCCACCACCGGGGAGCTGTTTTTT
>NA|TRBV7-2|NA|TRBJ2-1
CASSSRDRRSYNEQFF
TGTGCCAGCAGCTCCCGGGACCGCAGGTCCTACAATGAGCAGTTCTTC
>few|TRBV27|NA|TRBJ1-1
CASSLGGSGSEAFF
TGTGCCAGCAGTTTAGGGGGGTCTGGGTCTGAAGCTTTCTTT